This T cell receptor (beta chain) came from a study of neurological immune-mediated disorders. This clonotype occurred many times. Germline loops: CDR1 DFQATT, CDR2 SNEGSKA (reference sequence). Trimming took 6 bases from V and 3 from J, leaving 8 bases between them. CDR3 length: 11 residues. TCRdb re-derived calls from the 5' RACE reads in MiXCR, one entry per CDR3 protein. The table has 30,000 or so distinct CDR3 sequences, around 14% seen once; the top ten hold 25% to 30%. This TCR came from a man between 70 and 80 years old in good health. V and J are TRBV20-1 and TRBJ1-1; D uncertain. The specimen was PBMCs. The CDR3, as DNA: TGCAGTGCAAGTGGGCACACTGAAGCTTTCTTT. Translated: CSASGHTEAFF.